This T cell receptor beta chain was documented in a study of blood T cell repertoires in COVID-19. Across the study: Italy, Spain and the United States were the sources of the convalescent and acute COVID-19 samples. Nucleic acid was either cDNA or gDNA, and it came from T cells, B-cell-depleted T cells, or PBMCs.

Trimming removed 4 bases from V and 4 bases from J, with 13 bases in between. The germline gives CDR1 MNHEY, CDR2 SVGAGI. The CDR3 has 14 amino acids. Clones were read by immunoSEQ multiplex PCR, and TCRdb kept only the in-frame ones, dropping some. This sample has roughly 170,000 clones; roughly four fifths occur once, and the top ten carry 5.5% to 7.5%. The chain joins TRBV6-5 to TRBJ1-1, with D possibly matching TRBD1 (5 bases). This TCR came from a human donor in a cohort sampled during active COVID-19. What was sequenced was peripheral blood. CDR3 bases: TGTGCCAGCAGTTCTACAGGAGCGCTCACTGAAGCTTTCTTT. It translates to CASSSTGALTEAFF.